Below, one TCR beta chain is given with its context. This record comes from a study of blood T cell repertoires in COVID-19. As processed by the authors: Quantification of nucleated cells was approximated via reference gene primer amplification. Sequenced by immunoSEQ multiplex PCR; TCRdb stores in-frame clones only, minus some. Clonal size and the V and J genes are those of that table, whereas D and trimming came from the DNA. This sample carries some 390,000 clones, roughly 89% of them seen once, and the ten largest clones take less than 2%. Participants were aged roughly 18 to 90 years, lived in about 26 US areas, and enrolled virtually. Cohort 3 recovery required two negative PCRs, clearance, or symptom resolution. CDR3 length: 15 residues. The germline V gene encodes CDR1 MNHEY and CDR2 SVGAGI. Trimming cost V 2 bases and J 0 bases, with 8 bases left between them.

The source of this sequence is a young woman who had recovered from COVID-19. Material: PBMCs or T cells enriched from blood (not recorded which). The chain has TRBV6-5 and TRBJ1-3; D gene unclear. CDR3 protein: CASSYRGSSGNTIYF. The CDR3 DNA follows: TGTGCCAGCAGTTACCGTGGTAGCTCTGGAAACACCATATATTTT.